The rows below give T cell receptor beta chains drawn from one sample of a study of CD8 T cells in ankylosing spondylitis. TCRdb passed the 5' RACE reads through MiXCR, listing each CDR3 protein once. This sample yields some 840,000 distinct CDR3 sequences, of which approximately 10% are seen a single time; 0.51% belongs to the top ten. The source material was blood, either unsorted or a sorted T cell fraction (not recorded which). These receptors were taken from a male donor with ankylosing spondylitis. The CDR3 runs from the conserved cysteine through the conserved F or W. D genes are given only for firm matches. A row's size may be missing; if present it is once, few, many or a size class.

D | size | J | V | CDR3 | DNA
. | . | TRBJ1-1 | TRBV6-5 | CASSTELPPYEAFF | TGTGCCAGCAGTACCGAGTTGCCCCCCTATGAAGCTTTCTTT
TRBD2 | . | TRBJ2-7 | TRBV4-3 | CASSQESLAGVVQYF | TGCGCCAGCAGCCAAGAATCTCTAGCGGGAGTTGTGCAGTACTTC
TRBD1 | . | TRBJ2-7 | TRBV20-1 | CSAYRGAREQYF | TGCAGTGCTTACAGGGGGGCCAGGGAGCAGTACTTC
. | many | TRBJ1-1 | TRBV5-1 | CASSSGRNTEAFF | TGCGCCAGCAGCTCGGGGCGGAACACTGAAGCTTTCTTT
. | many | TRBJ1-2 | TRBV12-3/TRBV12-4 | CASSPRGGSSYGYTF | TGTGCCAGCAGCCCTAGGGGAGGTTCCTCCTATGGCTACACCTTC
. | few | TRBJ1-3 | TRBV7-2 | CASSLQTPGTGNTIYF | TGTGCCAGCAGCCTTCAAACGCCGGGTACGGGAAACACCATATATTTT
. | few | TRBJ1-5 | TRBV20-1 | CSGRQAYSNQPQHF | TGCAGTGGCAGACAGGCCTATAGCAATCAGCCCCAGCATTTT
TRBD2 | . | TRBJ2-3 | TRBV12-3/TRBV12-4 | CASSFREGGTDTQYF | TGTGCCAGCAGTTTCCGGGAGGGCGGCACAGATACGCAGTATTTT
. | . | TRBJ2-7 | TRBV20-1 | CSASWTRSYEQYF | TGCAGTGCTAGTTGGACCCGTTCCTACGAGCAGTACTTC
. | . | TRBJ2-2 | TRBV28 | CASSSWAGELFF | TGTGCCAGCAGCTCTTGGGCCGGGGAGCTGTTTTTT
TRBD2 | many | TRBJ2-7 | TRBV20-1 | CSAATISGSSYEQYF | TGCAGTGCCGCGACAATAAGCGGGAGCTCCTACGAGCAGTACTTC
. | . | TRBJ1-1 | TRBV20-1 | CSAGSAEAFF | TGCAGTGCAGGATCCGCTGAAGCTTTCTTT
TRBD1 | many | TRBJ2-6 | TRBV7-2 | CASTRDSPILTF | TGTGCCAGCACCCGGGACAGCCCTATCCTGACTTTC
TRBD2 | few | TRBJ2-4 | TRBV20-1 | CSANPLYWTSGNIQYF | TGCAGTGCGAACCCCCTCTATTGGACTAGCGGAAACATTCAGTACTTC
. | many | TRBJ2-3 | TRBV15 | CATTPSARADTQYF | TGTGCCACCACCCCATCCGCCAGGGCAGATACGCAGTATTTT
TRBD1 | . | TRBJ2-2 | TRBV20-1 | CSAGGQVELFF | TGCAGTGCTGGGGGACAGGTGGAGCTGTTTTTT
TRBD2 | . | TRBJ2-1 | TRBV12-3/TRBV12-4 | CASSPGLPNEQFF | TGTGCCAGCAGCCCGGGACTACCTAATGAGCAGTTCTTC
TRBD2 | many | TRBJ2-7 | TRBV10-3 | CAIRTSGAYEQYF | TGTGCCATCCGTACTAGCGGAGCCTACGAGCAGTACTTC
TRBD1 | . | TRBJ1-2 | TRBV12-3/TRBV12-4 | CASSLRQGADGYTF | TGTGCCAGCAGTTTAAGGCAGGGGGCGGATGGCTACACCTTC
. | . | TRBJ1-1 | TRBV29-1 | CSVDNRVTEAFF | TGCAGCGTTGACAACCGGGTCACTGAAGCTTTCTTT
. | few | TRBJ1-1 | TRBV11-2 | CASSLTGTAENTEAFF | TGTGCCAGCAGCTTAACCGGGACGGCCGAGAACACTGAAGCTTTCTTT
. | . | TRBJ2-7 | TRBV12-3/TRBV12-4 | CASIIPRKGSYEQYF | TGTGCCAGCATCATACCCCGAAAAGGGTCCTACGAGCAGTACTTC
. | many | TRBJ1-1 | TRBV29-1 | CSAGIWSGEAFF | TGCAGCGCTGGAATTTGGTCGGGTGAAGCTTTCTTT
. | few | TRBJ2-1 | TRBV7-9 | CASSGILGTPYNEQFF | TGTGCCAGCAGCGGTATATTAGGGACACCCTACAATGAGCAGTTCTTC
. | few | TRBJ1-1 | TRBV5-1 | CASSWGVLAEAFF | TGCGCCAGCAGCTGGGGGGTGCTCGCTGAAGCTTTCTTT
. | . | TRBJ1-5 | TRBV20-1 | CSTSQGFQPQHF | TGCAGTACCAGCCAGGGTTTTCAGCCCCAGCATTTT
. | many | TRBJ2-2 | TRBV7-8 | CASSLLSAGEAGELFF | TGTGCCAGCAGCTTACTTAGTGCAGGGGAGGCCGGGGAGCTGTTTTTT
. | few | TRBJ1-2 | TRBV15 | CATSRDVNYGYTF | TGTGCCACCAGCAGAGACGTTAACTATGGCTACACCTTC
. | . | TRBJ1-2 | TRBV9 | CASSETGRPVGGYTF | TGTGCCAGCAGCGAAACGGGACGTCCCGTCGGGGGCTACACCTTC
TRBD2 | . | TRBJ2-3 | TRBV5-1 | CASGMTSGRSDTQYF | TGCGCCAGCGGTATGACTAGCGGGAGGTCAGATACGCAGTATTTT
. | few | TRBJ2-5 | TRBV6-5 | CASSYSRDYQETQYF | TGTGCCAGCAGTTACTCGAGGGACTACCAAGAGACCCAGTACTTC